The entry that follows covers one TCR beta chain sequence. Its antigen remains unknown. TCRdb keeps only in-frame clones here, not all; method: immunoSEQ multiplex PCR. Seen here are under 120,000 clones, around 64% observed once, and the top ten hold almost 25%. The source of the sample is a study of shared clonotypes between healthy human individuals. Study outcomes and limitations: Generally, estimated richness proved larger in naive subsets than it did in memory subsets. Investigators expected sequencing depth to affect clonotype sharing among donors.

In germline, CDR1 is MNHNY, CDR2 SVGAGI (reference sequence). V dropped 4 bases and J dropped 9 bases, with 13 bases sitting between them. CDR3 size: 13 residues. The origin of this receptor is a young woman in good health. Sequencing was done on a sample of memory CD8+ T cells sorted from blood. Stated subset: CD45RO+ cells pooled with CCR7-negative TemRA cells. This chain uses TRBV6-6 with TRBJ2-1; a possible D gene is TRBD2 (5 bases). CDR3 loop: CASSLDDRGEQFF. In nucleotides, the CDR3 is TGTGCCAGCAGTTTGGACGATCGGGGTGAGCAGTTCTTC.